This T cell receptor beta chain was sequenced for a study of human T cells and chemical hapten exposure. Study background: DPC at 2% was the sensitizing agent, placed on roughly 2 cm by roughly 2 cm of upper inner arm skin.

This clonotype was seen more than once but under ten times. Its cognate antigen is unknown. Whole-study results and caveats: Positive correlation was observed between PT1 expanded TCR counts and patch test score.

Trimming cost V 1 base and J 5 bases, with 5 bases left between them. CDR1 and CDR2 (germline): LGHDT, YNNKEL (reference sequence). CDR3 length: 12 amino acids. Via MiXCR, TCRdb re-called the RACE reads, giving one row per CDR3 protein. The data show about 100,000 distinct CDR3 sequences, 11% seen once. Time point given: patch test 1, 2 weeks after DPC sensitization. Treatment specified: therapeutic diphenylcyclopropenone sensitization with weekly scalp DPC. Sequencing used whole blood, obtained in connection with sensitization to the hapten diphenylcyclopropenone (DPC). The rearrangement links TRBV3-1 to TRBJ1-2; D uncertain. This clonotype was obtained from a woman in her thirties or forties with alopecia areata. Some clones in this sample may be carry-over from other donors' samples. The CDR3 region has the DNA TGTGCCAGCAGCCAAGGAGAATATGGCTACACCTTC. This encodes CASSQGEYGYTF.